The rows below give T cell receptor beta chains drawn from one sample of a study of T cell responses to AZD1222 COVID-19 vaccine. The method was immunoSEQ multiplex PCR; TCRdb's version includes in-frame clones alone and lacks a portion of them. There are roughly 180,000 clones in the sample; less than 95% occur only once, and about 2.8% lies in the top ten. Here the sequenced sample was peripheral blood, taken on day 0 of AZD1222 vaccination. The receptor source for this set is an adult in good health. The conserved cysteine and the conserved F or W are not part of the CDR3 here. A row's size may be missing; if present it is once, few, many or a size class.

clone size,V gene,J gene,CDR3 protein
NA,TRBV3-1/TRBV3-2,TRBJ1-4,ASSQDQGVGEKLF
NA,TRBV29-1,TRBJ1-3,SVGVSWGSGNTIY
NA,TRBV12-1,TRBJ1-2,ASSGQGALGVGYT
NA,TRBV2,TRBJ2-7,ASRGDGSYEQY
NA,TRBV6-5,TRBJ1-2,ASSYSRGVNYGYT
NA,TRBV19,TRBJ2-7,ASRTRGAPGGDEQY
NA,TRBV19,TRBJ2-2,ASSSSHGANTGELF
NA,TRBV7-9,TRBJ2-5,ASSSTRGGRETQY
NA,TRBV5-4,TRBJ2-1,ASSPKVARGEQF
NA,TRBV19,TRBJ2-7,ATGPRGNEQY
NA,TRBV7-9,TRBJ2-7,ASSLGPYSYEQY
NA,TRBV6-1,TRBJ1-1,ASSEPTGWTEAF
once,TRBV7-3,TRBJ2-7,ASSLDREGHEQY